These T cell receptor beta chains were read from a single sample in a study of patients and donors after allogeneic stem cell transplantation. TCRdb recomputed calls from the RT-PCR reads with MiXCR, one row per CDR3 protein. The repertoire holds about 960,000 distinct CDR3 sequences, with more than 15% as singletons. Sequencing was done on a sample of blood, either unsorted or a sorted T cell fraction (not recorded which). The receptor source for this set is a human donor who was either an allogeneic HSCT recipient or a stem cell or donor lymphocyte infusion donor (not recorded which). It is not recorded whose cells these are; they may come from a transplant donor. Each CDR3 is given with its conserved first and last residue. Clone size is shown for a subset of rows, as once, few, many or a class of expanded clone.

NA | TRBV6-1 | CASSPLGSQNGDTQYF
few | TRBV7-9 | CASSLRTGSDYGYTF
few | TRBV19 | CASSMTTSDTGELFF
few | TRBV27 | CASSLTLANGLAVAGELFF
NA | TRBV12-3/TRBV12-4 | CASSPRAIMNTEAFF
NA | TRBV12-3/TRBV12-4 | CASSPQGKGANVLTF
NA | TRBV28 | CASSLTVLRGTDTQYF
few | TRBV4-2 | CASSQVGQQETQYF
many | TRBV20-1 | CSARDASYEQYF
few | TRBV7-8 | CASTPRAALGGPEQYF
NA | TRBV20-1 | CSAAGVNTEAFF
NA | TRBV6-5 | CASSYTNRGTNEKLFF
NA | TRBV12-3/TRBV12-4 | CATRGEMNTEAFF
NA | TRBV5-1 | CASSLLNRERIDEQYF
few | TRBV3-1 | CASSPTGKRDTGELFF
NA | TRBV12-3/TRBV12-4 | CASTATGEETQYF
NA | TRBV5-6 | CASSGGTGFTEAFF
NA | TRBV29-1 | CSVTGISYEQYF
NA | TRBV4-3 | CASKMDRTPGGAFF
many | TRBV12-3/TRBV12-4 | CASSQTSGRTDTQYF
NA | TRBV3-1 | CASSRDTMSNTEAFF
NA | TRBV20-1 | CSARVPGTPLQTGELFF
NA | TRBV30 | CAWVPWKVNEQFF